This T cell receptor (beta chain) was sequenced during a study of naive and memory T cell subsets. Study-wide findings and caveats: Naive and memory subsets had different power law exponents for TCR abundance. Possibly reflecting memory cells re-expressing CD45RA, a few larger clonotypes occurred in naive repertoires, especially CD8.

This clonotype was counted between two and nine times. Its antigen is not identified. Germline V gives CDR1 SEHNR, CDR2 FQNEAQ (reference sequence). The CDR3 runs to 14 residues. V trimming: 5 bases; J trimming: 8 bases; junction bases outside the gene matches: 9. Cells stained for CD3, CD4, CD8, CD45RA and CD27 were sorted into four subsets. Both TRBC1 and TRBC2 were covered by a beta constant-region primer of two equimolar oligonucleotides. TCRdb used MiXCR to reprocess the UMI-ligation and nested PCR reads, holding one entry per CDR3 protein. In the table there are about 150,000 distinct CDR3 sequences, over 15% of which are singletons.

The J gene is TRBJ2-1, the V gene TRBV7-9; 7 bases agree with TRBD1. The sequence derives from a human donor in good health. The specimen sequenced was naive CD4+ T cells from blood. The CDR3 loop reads CASSAMKGAHEQFF. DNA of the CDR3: TGTGCCAGCAGCGCGATGAAGGGGGCCCATGAGCAGTTCTTC.